Given below is one TCR beta chain in context. These data come from a study of blood T cell repertoires in COVID-19. Study-wide background: Whether acute or convalescent, the COVID-19 samples came from the United States, Italy and Spain. In each case, the material was cDNA or gDNA derived from T cells, B-cell-depleted T cells, or PBMCs.

Per the study methods: Estimation of nucleated cell counts was performed using reference gene primer amplification. TCRdb keeps only in-frame clones here, not all; method: immunoSEQ multiplex PCR. The D gene and trimming were derived from the DNA, and the V and J assignments and clone size from that table. The sample lists fewer than 30,000 clones; approximately 79% were seen once. Material: peripheral blood. The TCR sequence derives from a boy aged 2 to 10 with active or convalescent COVID-19.

For the CDR3, the DNA is TGTGCCAGCAGCTTTCAACGGTACGAGCAGTACTTC. Translation gives CASSFQRYEQYF. The chain has TRBV7-8 and TRBJ2-7; no clear D. V shed 3 bases and J shed 4 bases, with 7 bases lying between them. The CDR3 has 12 amino acids. Germline V gives CDR1 SGHVS, CDR2 FQNEAQ.